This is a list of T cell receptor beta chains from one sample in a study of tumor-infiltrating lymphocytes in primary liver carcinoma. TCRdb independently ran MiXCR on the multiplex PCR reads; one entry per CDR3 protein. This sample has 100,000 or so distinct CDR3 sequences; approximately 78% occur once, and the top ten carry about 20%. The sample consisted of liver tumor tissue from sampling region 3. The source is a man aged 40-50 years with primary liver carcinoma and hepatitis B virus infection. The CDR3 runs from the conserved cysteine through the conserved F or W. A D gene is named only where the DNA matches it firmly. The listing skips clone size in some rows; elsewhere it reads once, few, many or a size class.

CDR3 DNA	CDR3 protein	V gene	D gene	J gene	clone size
TGTGCCTGGAGTCTAGCGGGACTTGGGAACACTGAAGCTTTCTTT	CAWSLAGLGNTEAFF	TRBV30	NA	TRBJ1-1	many
TGCAGTGCTGGCGAGTCAGATCAGCCCCAGCATTTT	CSAGESDQPQHF	TRBV20-1	NA	TRBJ1-5	NA
TGTGCTAGGAGCTTGTCTAGCTTGGGTCATGAGCAGTTCTTC	CARSLSSLGHEQFF	TRBV11-2	NA	TRBJ2-1	once
TGTGTCAGCAGTAGGGACAGGTCACCAATTCTTCACGAGCAGTATTTC	CVSSRDRSPILHEQYF	TRBV6-1	TRBD1	TRBJ2-7	NA
TGTGCCAGCAGCTCTGGTCTGGGACAGGGTTCCTACGAGGAGTATTTC	CASSSGLGQGSYEEYF	TRBV11-1	TRBD1	TRBJ2-7	NA
TGTGCCATCAGCTTAGGGCCGGCGGGTGAAAGTACCTACGAGCAGTACTTC	CAISLGPAGESTYEQYF	TRBV11-1	NA	TRBJ2-7	NA
TGTGCCAGCAGCCGAGACAGCGAAGATACGCAGTATTTT	CASSRDSEDTQYF	TRBV14	NA	TRBJ2-3	NA
TGTGCCAGCAGCCAAGAATTCAGGGGGAGCTACAATGTGCACTTCTTC	CASSQEFRGSYNVHFF	TRBV4-2	TRBD1	TRBJ2-1	NA
TGTGCCAGCAGATTATCAGCGGGAGGCGGTGAGACCCAGTACTTC	CASRLSAGGGETQYF	TRBV7-9	TRBD2	TRBJ2-5	NA
TGCGGCAGCAGACAAGACCCCCCCCTAGCGGCGAACACCGGGGAGCTGTTTTTT	CGSRQDPPLAANTGELFF	TRBV4-1	TRBD2	TRBJ2-2	NA
TGCAGCGTCCGGGGACTAGCGGGAGGGAGGGCAGATACGCAGTATTTT	CSVRGLAGGRADTQYF	TRBV29-1	TRBD2	TRBJ2-3	medium-sized
TGTGCTAGCAGTCCCCTAGTGGCCGTCGAGCAGTTCTTC	CASSPLVAVEQFF	TRBV12-3/TRBV12-4	NA	TRBJ2-1	few
TGCGCCAGCAGCTTAAGGACCGGGAACGTGAACACTGGAGTTTTCTTT	CASSLRTGNVNTGVFF	TRBV5-1	NA	TRBJ1-1	NA
TGTGCCAGCAGTGACTCGAGGGGTTCACCCCTCCACTTT	CASSDSRGSPLHF	TRBV6-4	NA	TRBJ1-6	many
TGTGCCAACAGTGATGGTAGGAACATTGAAGCTTTCTTT	CANSDGRNIEAFF	TRBV6-1	NA	TRBJ1-1	NA
TGTACCAGCAGCATGGGACAGTCCTACGAGCGGTACTTC	CTSSMGQSYERYF	TRBV11-3	TRBD1	TRBJ2-7	NA
TGCGCCAGCAGCCAATATCCCCAACGATGTCCCACCTACAATGAGCAGTTCTTC	CASSQYPQRCPTYNEQFF	TRBV4-1	NA	TRBJ2-1	NA
TGTGCCAACAGCTTAGCAGGGGGAGGCAATCAGCCCCAGCATTTT	CANSLAGGGNQPQHF	TRBV11-2	TRBD1	TRBJ1-5	NA
TGCGCCAGCAGTCAAGGGACGATGCGGGAAAAACTGTTTTTT	CASSQGTMREKLFF	TRBV5-1	NA	TRBJ1-4	NA
TGTATCAGCAGTTTAGACAGGGGGGGCTTTCACGAGCAGTACTTC	CISSLDRGGFHEQYF	TRBV28	TRBD1	TRBJ2-7	NA
TGTCCCAGCAGCTTCGGACAGGTGGCCTTGAGACACAATGAACAGTTCTTC	CPSSFGQVALRHNEQFF	TRBV7-8	TRBD1	TRBJ2-1	NA
TGTGCCAGCACTCCCGATTCCGGGACGGGGTTGTTC	CASTPDSGTGLF	TRBV12-3/TRBV12-4	NA	TRBJ2-5	NA
TGTGCCAGCAGCTTAGTAATGGTGAATAATGAAAAACTGTTTTTT	CASSLVMVNNEKLFF	TRBV7-9	NA	TRBJ1-4	NA
TGTGCCAGCAACCCCTGGACTAACGGGAGGGCCAACGAGCAGTACTTC	CASNPWTNGRANEQYF	TRBV5-6	TRBD2	TRBJ2-7	NA
TGTACCAGCAGTTACTCGGTGGGACAGAGCATACGCAATGAGCAGTTCTTC	CTSSYSVGQSIRNEQFF	TRBV6-6	TRBD1	TRBJ2-1	NA
TGTGCTAGCAGTCAGGGTAGGACCGGGGAGCTGTATTTT	CASSQGRTGELYF	TRBV12-3/TRBV12-4	NA	TRBJ2-2	NA
TGTGCCAGCAGCTTTGGAGAAACGCGGTATTTT	CASSFGETRYF	TRBV5-5	NA	TRBJ2-3	NA
TGTGCCTGGAGTGCCAGCGGGAGCCGGGTACTGTTTTTT	CAWSASGSRVLFF	TRBV30	TRBD2	TRBJ2-2	NA
TGCAGCGTCGGTAGGAGGACCGGGGAGCTGTTTTTT	CSVGRRTGELFF	TRBV29-1	NA	TRBJ2-2	NA
TGTGCTAGTGGGGAAAGCGGGAGTTTGGCATATCCGCAGTATTTT	CASGESGSLAYPQYF	TRBV12-5	TRBD2	TRBJ2-3	NA
TGTGTCAGCAAAATGACAGGGGACACAGATACGCAGTATTTT	CVSKMTGDTDTQYF	TRBV6-5	TRBD1	TRBJ2-3	NA
TGTGCCAACAACTTCCAATGGGTGCCTGGGACTAGCGGGAGTCATGAGCAGCTCTTC	CANNFQWVPGTSGSHEQLF	TRBV11-2	TRBD2	TRBJ2-1	NA
TGTGCCACCAGCAGAGATCTAGACGGTGGCTACACCTTC	CATSRDLDGGYTF	TRBV15	NA	TRBJ1-2	NA
TGCAGTGTTGCGGGACTAGCGGCAACGAACACCGGGAGGCTGTTTTTT	CSVAGLAATNTGRLFF	TRBV29-1	TRBD2	TRBJ2-2	NA
TGTGCCAGCACCTGTGGGAGTTTCACCTACGAGCAGTACTTC	CASTCGSFTYEQYF	TRBV11-2	NA	TRBJ2-7	NA
TGCGCCAGCATAAAAGGGGTTGAGCATTACTTC	CASIKGVEHYF	TRBV11-2	NA	TRBJ2-7	NA
TGTTCCAACAGTTACGGCACCCCACGAGAGACCCAGTACTTC	CSNSYGTPRETQYF	TRBV6-5	NA	TRBJ2-5	NA
TGTGCCAGCAGCTTTCCACAGGGGAGAAGCAGTGAGCAGTTCTTC	CASSFPQGRSSEQFF	TRBV5-4	TRBD1	TRBJ2-1	NA
TGTGCCAGCAGCTTTGGATCCCGGCGGGGCTACACCTTC	CASSFGSRRGYTF	TRBV12-3/TRBV12-4	NA	TRBJ1-2	NA
TGTACCAGCAGTGACCTCCTAGCGGGAGATACCGGGGAGCTGTTTTTT	CTSSDLLAGDTGELFF	TRBV25-1	TRBD2	TRBJ2-2	NA
TGTGCCAGCAACCGGAGACTGGTTTCACCCTTCCACTTC	CASNRRLVSPFHF	TRBV11-1	NA	TRBJ1-6	NA